The sequence of this T cell receptor (beta chain) was determined in a study of blood T cell repertoires in COVID-19. Study background: From the United States, Italy and Spain came samples of acute and convalescent COVID-19.

Libraries were prepared by immunoSEQ multiplex PCR; TCRdb keeps only in-frame clonotypes and omits some of them. This table holds approximately 250,000 clones, approximately 84% found once. The CDR3 spans 15 residues. Germline V gene sequence: CDR1 SGHVS, CDR2 FNYEAQ. Trimming cost V 5 bases and J 0 bases, with 10 bases left between them. The sequence was collected from a man in his forties with acute or convalescent COVID-19. Sequencing used peripheral blood. V gene TRBV7-6 combines with J gene TRBJ1-4; the D gene is possibly TRBD1 (5 bases). The CDR3: CASSPRDSTNEKLFF. The CDR3 nucleotides are TGTGCCAGCAGCCCCAGGGACTCAACTAATGAAAAACTGTTTTTT.